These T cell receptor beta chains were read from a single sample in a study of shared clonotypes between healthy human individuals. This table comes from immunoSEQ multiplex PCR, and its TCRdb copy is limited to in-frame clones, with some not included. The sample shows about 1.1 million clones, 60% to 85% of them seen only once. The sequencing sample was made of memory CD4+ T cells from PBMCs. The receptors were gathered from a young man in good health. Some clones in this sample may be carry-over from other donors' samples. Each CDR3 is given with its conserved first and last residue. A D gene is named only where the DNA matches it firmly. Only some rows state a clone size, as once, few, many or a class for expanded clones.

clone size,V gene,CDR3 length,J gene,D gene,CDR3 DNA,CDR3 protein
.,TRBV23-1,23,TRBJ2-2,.,TGCGCCAGCATTCGATGGGACAGGGTTTCGGGACTAGCACCCAAACCCTGCAACGGGGAGCTGTTTTTT,CASIRWDRVSGLAPKPCNGELFF
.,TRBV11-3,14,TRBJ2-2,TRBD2,TGTGCCAGCAGCTCCGGGAGGGCCTCCGGGGAGCTGTTTTTT,CASSSGRASGELFF
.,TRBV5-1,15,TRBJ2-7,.,TGCGCCAGCAGCTTGGCGCAGCCGGGCCACTACGAGCAGTACTTC,CASSLAQPGHYEQYF
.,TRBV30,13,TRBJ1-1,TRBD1,TGTGCCTGGAGTTGGACAGGGGGGACCGAAGCTTTCTTT,CAWSWTGGTEAFF
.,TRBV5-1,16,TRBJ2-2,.,TGCGCCAGCAGCTTGGACCCGCTAGTAAACACCGGGGAGCTGTTTTTT,CASSLDPLVNTGELFF
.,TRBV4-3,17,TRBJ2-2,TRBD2,TGCGCCAGCAGCCAAAAAACTAGCGGGAGTGGCGACGGGGAGCTGTTTTTT,CASSQKTSGSGDGELFF
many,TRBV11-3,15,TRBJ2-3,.,TGTGCCAGCAGCCGAGGGGGGGCCGTTGGGGATACGCAGTATTTT,CASSRGGAVGDTQYF
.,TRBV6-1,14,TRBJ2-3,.,TGTGCCAGCAGTGAAGTCAGCGGAACAGATACGCAGTATTTT,CASSEVSGTDTQYF
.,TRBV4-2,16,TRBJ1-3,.,TGTGCCAGCAGCCAATGGGGACGGATCTCTGGAAACACCATATATTTT,CASSQWGRISGNTIYF
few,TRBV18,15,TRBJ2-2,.,TGTGCCAGCTCACCGTTACAGGGTGGAACCGGGGAGCTGTTTTTT,CASSPLQGGTGELFF
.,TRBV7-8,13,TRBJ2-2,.,TGTGCCAGCAGCTTAACTCCGGCCGGGGAGCTGTTTTTT,CASSLTPAGELFF
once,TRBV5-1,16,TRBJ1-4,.,TGCGCCAGCAGCTTGGTCGGGCAGCTTGCTAATGAAAAACTGTTTTTT,CASSLVGQLANEKLFF
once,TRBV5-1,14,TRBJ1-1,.,TGCGCCAGCAGCTTGGGAGTTATGAACACTGAAGCTTTCTTT,CASSLGVMNTEAFF
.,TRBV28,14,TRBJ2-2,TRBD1,TGTGCCAGCAGTTCATTTCAGGGGGACGGGGAGCTGTTTTTT,CASSSFQGDGELFF
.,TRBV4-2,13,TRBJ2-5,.,TGTGCCAGCAGCCAAAGGGACCTCGACGCCGCGTACTTC,CASSQRDLDAAYF
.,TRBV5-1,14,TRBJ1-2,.,TGCGCCAGCAGCCCGGGGCAGGTTGGTTATGGCTACACCTTC,CASSPGQVGYGYTF
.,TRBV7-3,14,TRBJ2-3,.,TGTGCCAGCAGCTTAAATCGGCGCACAGATACGCAGTATTTT,CASSLNRRTDTQYF
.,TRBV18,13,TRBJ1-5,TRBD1,TGTGCCAGCTCAAGGGGACAGGATCAGCCCCAGCATTTT,CASSRGQDQPQHF
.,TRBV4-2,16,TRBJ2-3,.,TGTGCCAGCAGCCAAGCAAGGACAGAGAGCACAGATACGCAGTATTTT,CASSQARTESTDTQYF
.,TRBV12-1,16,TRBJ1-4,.,TGTGCCAGCAGCCCCCGAGCGCGGAGTCGAAATGAAAAACTGTTTTTT,CASSPRARSRNEKLFF
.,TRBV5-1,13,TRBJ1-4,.,TGCGCCAGCAGGGGATTAGGGGGTGAAAAACTGTTTTTT,CASRGLGGEKLFF
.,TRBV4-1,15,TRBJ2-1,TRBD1,TGCGCCAGCAGCCAAGATACGGGGGACAGGGATGAGCAGTTCTTC,CASSQDTGDRDEQFF
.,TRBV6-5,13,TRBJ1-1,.,TGTGCCAGCAGGGGGCAGGGAGGCACTGAAGCTTTCTTT,CASRGQGGTEAFF
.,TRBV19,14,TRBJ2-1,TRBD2,TGTGCCAGTAGTAACTTAGCGGGAGGGCCGGAGCAGTTCTTC,CASSNLAGGPEQFF
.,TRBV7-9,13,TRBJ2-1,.,TGTGCCAGCGTGAGCTCGCGGGGCAATGAGCAGTTCTTC,CASVSSRGNEQFF
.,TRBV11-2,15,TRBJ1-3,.,TGTGCCAGCAGCTTAGAGTTGGGCCCCGGAAACACCATATATTTT,CASSLELGPGNTIYF
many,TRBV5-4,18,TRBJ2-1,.,TGTGCCAGCAGCCCCGGCCCATTTGTGGGAAGCTCCTACAATGAGCAGTTCTTC,CASSPGPFVGSSYNEQFF
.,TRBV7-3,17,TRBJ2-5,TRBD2,TGTGCCAGCAGCCCCGGGCGGGGACCGGCGGGAGGAGAGACCCAGTACTTC,CASSPGRGPAGGETQYF
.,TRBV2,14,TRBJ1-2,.,TGTGCCAGCAGTCCGACCTACCTCCAGGGCGGCTACACCTTC,CASSPTYLQGGYTF
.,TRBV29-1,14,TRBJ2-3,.,TGCAGCGTTGAGGGCGGGACCGGGGCAGATACGCAGTATTTT,CSVEGGTGADTQYF
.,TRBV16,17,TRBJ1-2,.,TGTGCCAGCAGCCAATTCGAACGGTTGGGGACACCGTATGGCTACACCTTC,CASSQFERLGTPYGYTF
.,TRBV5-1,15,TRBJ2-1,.,TGCGCCAGCAGCTCGGACGGGTGGGGGACCAATGAGCAGTTCTTC,CASSSDGWGTNEQFF
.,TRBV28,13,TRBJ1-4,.,TGTGCCAGCAGTTTAAGAAGAAATGAAAAACTGTTTTTT,CASSLRRNEKLFF
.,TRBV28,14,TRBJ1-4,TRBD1,TGTGCCAGCAGTACACCGGGACAGGGGGAAAAACTGTTTTTT,CASSTPGQGEKLFF
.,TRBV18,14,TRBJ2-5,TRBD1,TGTGCCAGCTCACCGGGACAGAGTGGGGAGACCCAGTACTTC,CASSPGQSGETQYF
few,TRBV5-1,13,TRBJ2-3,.,TGCGCCAGCAGAACAGGGTTCACAGATACGCAGTATTTT,CASRTGFTDTQYF
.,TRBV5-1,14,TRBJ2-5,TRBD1,TGCGCCAGCAGGATATCGACAGGGGAGAAGACCCAGTACTTC,CASRISTGEKTQYF
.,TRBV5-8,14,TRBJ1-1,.,TGTGCCAGCAGCTTGCGACCGCAGGACGCTGAAGCTTTCTTT,CASSLRPQDAEAFF
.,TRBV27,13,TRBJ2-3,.,TGTGCCAGCAGTTTGCATCCCACAGATACGCAGTATTTT,CASSLHPTDTQYF
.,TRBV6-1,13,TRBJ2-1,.,TGTGCCAGCAGTGACCTGGTCGGACGTCAACAGTTCTTC,CASSDLVGRQQFF
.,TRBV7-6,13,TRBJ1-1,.,TGTGCCAGCAGCCTGGACAGTAACACTGAAGCTTTCTTT,CASSLDSNTEAFF
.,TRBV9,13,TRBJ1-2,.,TGTGCCAGCAGCGTTGACAGCAACTATGGCTACACCTTC,CASSVDSNYGYTF
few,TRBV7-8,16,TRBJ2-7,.,TGTGCCAGCAGCTTAATTGGAGGACTATCTCTCTACGAGCAGTACTTC,CASSLIGGLSLYEQYF
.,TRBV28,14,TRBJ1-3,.,TGTGCCAGCAGTACCTGGGGTTCAGGAAACACCATATATTTT,CASSTWGSGNTIYF
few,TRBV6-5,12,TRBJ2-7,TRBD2,TGTGCCAGCAGTCACCGGGGGGGCGAGCAGTACTTC,CASSHRGGEQYF
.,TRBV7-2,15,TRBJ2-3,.,TGTGCCAGCAGCTCGCGCCGGGTTAGCACAGATACGCAGTATTTT,CASSSRRVSTDTQYF
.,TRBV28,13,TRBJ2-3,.,TGTGCCTTCCGACAGGACCTCACAGATACGCAGTATTTT,CAFRQDLTDTQYF
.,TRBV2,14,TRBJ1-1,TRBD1,TGTGCCAGCAGGGAGAGACAGGGGCGCACTGAAGCTTTCTTT,CASRERQGRTEAFF